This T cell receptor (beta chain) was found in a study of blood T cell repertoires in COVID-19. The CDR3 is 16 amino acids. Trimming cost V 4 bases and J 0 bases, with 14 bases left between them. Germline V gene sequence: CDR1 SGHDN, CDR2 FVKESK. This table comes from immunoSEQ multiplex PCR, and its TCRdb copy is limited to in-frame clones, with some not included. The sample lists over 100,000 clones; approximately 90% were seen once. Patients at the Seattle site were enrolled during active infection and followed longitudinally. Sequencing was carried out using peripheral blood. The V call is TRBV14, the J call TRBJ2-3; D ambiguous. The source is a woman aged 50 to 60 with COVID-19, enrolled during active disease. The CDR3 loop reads CASSLLAQLSTDTQYF. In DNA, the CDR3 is TGTGCCAGCAGCCTACTCGCACAGTTGAGCACAGATACGCAGTATTTT.